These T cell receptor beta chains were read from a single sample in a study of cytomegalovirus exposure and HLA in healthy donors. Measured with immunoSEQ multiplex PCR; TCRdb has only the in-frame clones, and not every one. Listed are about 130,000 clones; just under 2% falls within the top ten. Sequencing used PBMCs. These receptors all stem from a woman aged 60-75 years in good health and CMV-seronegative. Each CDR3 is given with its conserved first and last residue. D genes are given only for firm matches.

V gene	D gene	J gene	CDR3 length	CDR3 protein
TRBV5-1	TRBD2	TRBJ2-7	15	CASSFRWGGNYEQYF
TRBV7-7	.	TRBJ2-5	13	CASSFNGGETQYF
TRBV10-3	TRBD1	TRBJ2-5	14	CAISEYGQAGEQYF
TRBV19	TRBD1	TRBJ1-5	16	CASSLPGQVENQPQHF
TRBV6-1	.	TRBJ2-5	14	CASSLNRPQGTQYF
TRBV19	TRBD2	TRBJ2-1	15	CASSIVTSGDNEQFF
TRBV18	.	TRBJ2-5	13	CASSPRPKETQYF
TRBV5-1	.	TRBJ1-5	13	CASSLRAGQPQHF
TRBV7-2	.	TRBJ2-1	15	CASTKDSFSYNEQFF
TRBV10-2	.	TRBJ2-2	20	CASSAVRDSEKRANTGELFF
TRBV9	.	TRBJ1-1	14	CASSPTGRNTEAFF
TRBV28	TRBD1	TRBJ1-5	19	CASSLWSDRVRYSNQPQHF
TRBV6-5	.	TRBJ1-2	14	CASSRTTGHYGYTF
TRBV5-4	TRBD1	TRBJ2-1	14	CASNQGAPGNEQFF
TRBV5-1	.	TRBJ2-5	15	CASSLVELLGETQYF
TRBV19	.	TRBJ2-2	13	CASSPPRVGELFF
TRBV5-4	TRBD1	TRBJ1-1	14	CASTRTGGAAEAFF
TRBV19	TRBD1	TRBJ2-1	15	CASSDGQGGIDEQFF
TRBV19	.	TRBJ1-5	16	CASSIVPTGSNQPQHF
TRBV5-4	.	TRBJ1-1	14	CASNVMGAGTEAFF
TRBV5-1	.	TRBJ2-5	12	CASSSHQETQYF
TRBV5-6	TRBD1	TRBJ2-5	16	CASSLWTGGVGETQYF
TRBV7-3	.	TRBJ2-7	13	CASSPGGRYEQYF
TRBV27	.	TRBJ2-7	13	CASSFGESYEQYF
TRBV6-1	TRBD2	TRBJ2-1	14	CASSLGSGGNEQFF
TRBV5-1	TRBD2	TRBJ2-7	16	CASSGGSQGRAYEQYF
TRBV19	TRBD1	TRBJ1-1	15	CASSLGTGMNTEAFF
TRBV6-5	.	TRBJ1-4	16	CASSFDDRLSGEKLFF
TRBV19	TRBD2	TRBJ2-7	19	CASSFKRTSGSRNPYEQYF
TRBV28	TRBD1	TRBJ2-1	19	CASSSPGTGSQGSYNEQFF
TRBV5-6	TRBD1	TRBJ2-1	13	CASSKGQINEQFF
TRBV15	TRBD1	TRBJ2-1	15	CATRRGTGVLGEQFF
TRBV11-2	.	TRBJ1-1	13	CASSLDGDTEAFF
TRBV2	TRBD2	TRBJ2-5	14	CAGHFGGASETQYF
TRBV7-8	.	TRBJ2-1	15	CASSLLEASYNEQFF
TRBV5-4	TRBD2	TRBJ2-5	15	CASSLRLAGEETQYF
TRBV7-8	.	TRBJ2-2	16	CASSLAPDSSTGELFF
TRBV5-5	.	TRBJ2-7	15	CASSPPAGSPYEQYF
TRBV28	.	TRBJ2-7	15	CASSPVRTKGDEQYF
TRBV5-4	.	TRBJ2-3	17	CASSKGGTGTGSDTQYF
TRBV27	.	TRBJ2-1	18	CASSARSTGMVTRNEQFF
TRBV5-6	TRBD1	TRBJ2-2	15	CASSLGQGATGELFF
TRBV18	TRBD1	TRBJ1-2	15	CASSPTTGGDGGYTF
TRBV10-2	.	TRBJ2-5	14	CASSESLSRGTQYF
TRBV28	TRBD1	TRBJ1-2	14	CASSPGTVNYGYTF
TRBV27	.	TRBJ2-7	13	CASSLTQSYEQYF
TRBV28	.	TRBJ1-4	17	CASSPPSVRGRREKLFF
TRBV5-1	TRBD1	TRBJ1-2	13	CASSLGQGGGYTF
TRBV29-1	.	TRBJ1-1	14	CSGTPDAWYRGAFF
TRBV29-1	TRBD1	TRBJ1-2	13	CSAQGGVDYGYTF
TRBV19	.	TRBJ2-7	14	CASSIGAAIYEQYF
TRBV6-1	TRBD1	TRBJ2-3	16	CASSEGQGRGADTQYF
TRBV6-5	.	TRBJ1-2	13	CASSYGGAYGYTF
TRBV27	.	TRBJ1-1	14	CASSPLKRVHEAFF